What follows is one TCR beta chain and its context. Its antigen is unidentified. This sample was taken from a study of lymphopenia after photon versus proton radiotherapy. Overall study findings and caveats: Survival link was tested only in deceased patients; proton benefit remains a possibility. Under photons, naive T cells and diversity fell while effector/memory populations rose. Post-nadir TCR diversity decline inversely tracked overall survival among those who died. Oligoclonal CD8+ Temra expansion after nadir drove photon patients' diversity drop.

Generated by immunoSEQ multiplex PCR, the TCRdb table keeps only in-frame clones and is missing some. This table has 55,000 to 75,000 clones, more than 75% appearing once. Trimming cost V 4 bases and J 6 bases; bases outside gene matches: 7. The CDR3 extends over 15 amino acids. Germline CDR1 is SGHRS and CDR2 is YFSETQ. The chain recombines TRBV5-1 with TRBJ2-2, with 9 bases matching TRBD2. This sequence was found in a woman in her 70s with pancreatic cancer. The sample was peripheral blood, taken from a patient treated with photon-based radiotherapy. In nucleotides, the CDR3 is TGCGCCAGCAGCCTGGACGGCGGGAGGGCCGGGGAGCTGTTTTTT. It codes for CASSLDGGRAGELFF. The full variable domain, its missing parts supplied by reference TRBV5-1 and TRBJ2-2, is KAGVTQTPRYLIKTRGQQVTLSCSPISGHRSVSWYQQTPGQGLQFLFEYFSETQRNKGNFPGRFSGRQFSNSRSEMNVSTLELGDSALYLCASSLDGGRAGELFFGEGSRLTVL.